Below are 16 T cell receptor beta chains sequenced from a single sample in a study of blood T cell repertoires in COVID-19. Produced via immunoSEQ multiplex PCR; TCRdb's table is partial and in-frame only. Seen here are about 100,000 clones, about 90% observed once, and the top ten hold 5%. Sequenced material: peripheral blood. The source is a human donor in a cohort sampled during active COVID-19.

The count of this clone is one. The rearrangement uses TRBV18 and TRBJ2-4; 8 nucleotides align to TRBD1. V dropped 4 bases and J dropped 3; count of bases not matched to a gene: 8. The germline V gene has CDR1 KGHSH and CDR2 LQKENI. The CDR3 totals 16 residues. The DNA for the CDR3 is TGTGCCAGCTCACTCTCGACAGGGGTTGGCAAAAACATTCAGTACTTC. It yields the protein CASSLSTGVGKNIQYF.

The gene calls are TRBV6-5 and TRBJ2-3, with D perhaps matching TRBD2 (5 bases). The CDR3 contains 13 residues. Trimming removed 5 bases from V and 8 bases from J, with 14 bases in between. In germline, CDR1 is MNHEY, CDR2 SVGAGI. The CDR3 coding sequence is TGTGCCAGCAGTACAAAGGGAGTGACTACGCAGTATTTT. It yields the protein CASSTKGVTTQYF.

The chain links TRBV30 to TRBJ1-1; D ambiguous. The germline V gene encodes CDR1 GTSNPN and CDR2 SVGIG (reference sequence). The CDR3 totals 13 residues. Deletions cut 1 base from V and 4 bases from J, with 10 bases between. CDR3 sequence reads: CAWSAGGGTEAFF. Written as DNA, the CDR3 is TGTGCCTGGAGTGCGGGAGGAGGCACTGAAGCTTTCTTT.

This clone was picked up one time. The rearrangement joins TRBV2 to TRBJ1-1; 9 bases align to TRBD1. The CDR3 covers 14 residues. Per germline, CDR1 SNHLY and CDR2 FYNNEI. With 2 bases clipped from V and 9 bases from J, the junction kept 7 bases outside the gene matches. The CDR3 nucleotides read TGTGCCAGCAGTGAACCTACAGGGGGCCGCCAAGCTTTCTTT. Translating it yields CASSEPTGGRQAFF.

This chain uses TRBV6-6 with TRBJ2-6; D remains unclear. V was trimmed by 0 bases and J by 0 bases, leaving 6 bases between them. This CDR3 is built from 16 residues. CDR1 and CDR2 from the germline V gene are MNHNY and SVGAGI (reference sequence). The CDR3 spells CASSYSMSSGANVLTF. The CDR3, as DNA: TGTGCCAGCAGTTACTCGATGAGCTCTGGGGCCAACGTCCTGACTTTC.

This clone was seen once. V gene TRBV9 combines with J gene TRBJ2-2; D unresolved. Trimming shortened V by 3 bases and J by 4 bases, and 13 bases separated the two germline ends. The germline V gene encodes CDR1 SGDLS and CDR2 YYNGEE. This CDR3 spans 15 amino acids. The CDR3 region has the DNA TGTGCCAGCAGCGCAAGGAGTATGGGCACCGGGGAGCTGTTTTTT. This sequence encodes CASSARSMGTGELFF.

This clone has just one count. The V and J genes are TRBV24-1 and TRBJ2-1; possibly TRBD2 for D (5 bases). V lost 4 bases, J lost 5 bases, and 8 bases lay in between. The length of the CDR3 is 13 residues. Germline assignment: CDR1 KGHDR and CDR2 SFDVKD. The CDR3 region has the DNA TGTGCCACCAGTGACCTTAGCGACAATGAGCAGTTCTTC. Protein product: CATSDLSDNEQFF.

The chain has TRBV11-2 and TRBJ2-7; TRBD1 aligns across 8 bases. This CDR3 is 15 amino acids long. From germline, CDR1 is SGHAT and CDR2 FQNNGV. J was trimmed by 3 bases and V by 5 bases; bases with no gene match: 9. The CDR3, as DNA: TGTGCCAGCAGCCGTACCGGACAGGGAATCTACGAGCAGTACTTC. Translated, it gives CASSRTGQGIYEQYF.

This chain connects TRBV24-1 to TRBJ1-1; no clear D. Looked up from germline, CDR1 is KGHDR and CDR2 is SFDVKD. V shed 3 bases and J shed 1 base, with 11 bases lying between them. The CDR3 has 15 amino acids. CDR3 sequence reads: CATSDPNTGNTEAFF. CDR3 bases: TGTGCCACCAGTGATCCTAACACGGGGAACACTGAAGCTTTCTTT.

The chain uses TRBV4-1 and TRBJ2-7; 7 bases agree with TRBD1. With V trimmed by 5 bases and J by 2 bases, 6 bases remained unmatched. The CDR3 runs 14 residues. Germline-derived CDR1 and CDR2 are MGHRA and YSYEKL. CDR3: CASSAPGQTYEQYF. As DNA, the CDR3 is TGCGCCAGCAGCGCGCCGGGACAGACCTACGAGCAGTACTTC.

The DNA for the CDR3 is TGTGCCAGCAGTTTCAGCGATGCAACTAATGAAAAACTGTTTTTT. Translating it yields CASSFSDATNEKLFF. The rearrangement links TRBV28 to TRBJ1-4; no reliable D call. V was trimmed by 3 bases and J by 0 bases, leaving 8 bases between them. Germline V gives CDR1 MDHEN, CDR2 SYDVKM. This CDR3 is 15 amino acids long.

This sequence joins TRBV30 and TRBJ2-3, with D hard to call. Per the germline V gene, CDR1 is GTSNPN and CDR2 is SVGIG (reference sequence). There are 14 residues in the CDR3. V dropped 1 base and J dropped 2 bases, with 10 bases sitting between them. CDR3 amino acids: CAWSGPRPTDTQYF. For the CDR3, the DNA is TGTGCCTGGAGTGGACCTAGACCCACAGATACGCAGTATTTT.

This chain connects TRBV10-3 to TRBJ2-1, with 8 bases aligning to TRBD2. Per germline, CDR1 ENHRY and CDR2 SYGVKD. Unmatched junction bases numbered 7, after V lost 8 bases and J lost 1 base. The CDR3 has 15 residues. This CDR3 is CAIEASSGSYNEQFF. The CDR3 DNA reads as TGTGCCATCGAGGCGTCTAGCGGGTCCTACAATGAGCAGTTCTTC.

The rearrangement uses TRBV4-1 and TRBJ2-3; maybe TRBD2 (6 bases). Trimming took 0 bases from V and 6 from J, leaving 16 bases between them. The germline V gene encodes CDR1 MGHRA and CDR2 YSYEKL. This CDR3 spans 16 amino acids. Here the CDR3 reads CASSQEPWNRGDTQYF. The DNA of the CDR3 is TGCGCCAGCAGCCAAGAACCCTGGAACCGGGGGGATACGCAGTATTTT.

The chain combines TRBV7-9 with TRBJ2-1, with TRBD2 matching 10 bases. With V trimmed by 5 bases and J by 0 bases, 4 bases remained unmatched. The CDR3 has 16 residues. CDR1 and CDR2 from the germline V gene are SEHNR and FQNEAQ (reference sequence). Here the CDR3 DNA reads TGTGCCAGCAGCGGATCTAGCGGGAGCTCCTACAATGAGCAGTTCTTC. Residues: CASSGSSGSSYNEQFF.

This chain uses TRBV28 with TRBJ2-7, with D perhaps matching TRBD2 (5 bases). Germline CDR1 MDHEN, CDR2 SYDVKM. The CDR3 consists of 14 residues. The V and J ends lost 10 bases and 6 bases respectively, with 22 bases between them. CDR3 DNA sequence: TGTGCCACTCGCCTGTCGGGATCTCTTACCGAGCAGTACTTC. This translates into CATRLSGSLTEQYF. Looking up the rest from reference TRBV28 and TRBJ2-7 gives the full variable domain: DVKVTQSSRYLVKRTGEKVFLECVQDMDHENMFWYRQDPGLGLRLIYFSYDVKMKEKGDIPEGYSVSREKKERFSLILESASTNQTSMYLCATRLSGSLTEQYFGPGTRLTVT.